These T cell receptor beta chains were read from a single sample in a study of CD8 T cells in ankylosing spondylitis. From the 5' RACE reads, TCRdb called clonotypes with MiXCR, one entry per CDR3 protein. The sample lists about 140,000 distinct CDR3 sequences; about 8% were seen once. Specimen: synovial fluid, either unsorted or a sorted T cell fraction (not recorded which). These receptors were taken from a male donor with ankylosing spondylitis. Each CDR3 is given without its conserved first and last residue. Expanded clones get a size class; other rows say once, few or many, or leave the size out.

many	TRBV28	9	TRBJ1-1	ASSRYNEAF
NA	TRBV15	14	TRBJ2-2	ATSRDFTANTGELF
many	TRBV2	9	TRBJ1-2	ASLQLGGYT
many	TRBV20-1	11	TRBJ2-3	SASAGRTDTQY
many	TRBV5-1	14	TRBJ2-6	ASSYAGIVGANVLT
NA	TRBV4-3	12	TRBJ1-4	ASSHRTGDEKLF
NA	TRBV4-1	10	TRBJ1-6	ASSQGDSPLH
NA	TRBV6-1	15	TRBJ2-4	ASRADRGGTAKNIQY
many	TRBV6-1	12	TRBJ2-1	ASREAPPYNEQF
NA	TRBV18	14	TRBJ1-1	ASSPLSQGGSTEAF
NA	TRBV4-1	13	TRBJ2-7	ASSQGPTYGDEQY
NA	TRBV9	10	TRBJ2-1	ASSVEVGEQF
many	TRBV11-2	16	TRBJ1-5	ASSITGTGESGNQPQH
NA	TRBV12-3/TRBV12-4	10	TRBJ1-1	ASSPGWGEAF
few	TRBV5-1	12	TRBJ1-1	ASTRDGFNTEAF
many	TRBV15	14	TRBJ2-7	ATSRGLAVTEGEQY
NA	TRBV9	13	TRBJ1-2	ASSVWGTGGTGYT
NA	TRBV6-2/TRBV6-3	14	TRBJ2-5	ASLRVPGQGSETQY
many	TRBV7-8	11	TRBJ1-6	ASSLVVSSPLH
NA	TRBV7-2	12	TRBJ1-2	ASSLDSVGSGYT
few	TRBV5-6	15	TRBJ2-1	ASSLATSRIGPREQF
few	TRBV2	12	TRBJ2-7	ASSPPSGRYEQY
NA	TRBV7-3	11	TRBJ1-1	ASSLNRQGEAF
NA	TRBV20-1	12	TRBJ1-2	SARVPRSDYGYT
NA	TRBV28	12	TRBJ1-3	ASMGTDSGNTIY
NA	TRBV4-3	14	TRBJ1-1	ASSHYGGQGDTEAF
many	TRBV20-1	13	TRBJ2-3	SARDWSGGTDTQY
few	TRBV4-3	15	TRBJ2-1	ASSQGVDRIYYNEQF
NA	TRBV6-5	12	TRBJ2-1	ASSYSKQHNEQF
many	TRBV18	14	TRBJ1-3	ASSPTIGARGNTIY
NA	TRBV12-3/TRBV12-4	14	TRBJ2-3	ASSLSSQGSGDTQY
few	TRBV5-1	12	TRBJ1-6	ASSLEHGDSPLH
few	TRBV4-3	13	TRBJ2-7	ASSQGPTGTYEQY
many	TRBV7-2	13	TRBJ1-5	ASSLYGGPNQPQH
many	TRBV20-1	10	TRBJ2-5	SVWDYQETQY
many	TRBV7-2	12	TRBJ2-3	ASSLSRGSDTQY
few	TRBV7-9	13	TRBJ2-2	ASSPSQGDTGELF
few	TRBV30	12	TRBJ1-5	AWNPGGSNQPQH
NA	TRBV27	13	TRBJ1-1	ASRARTGGDTEAF
NA	TRBV20-1	11	TRBJ2-7	SARDPNFYEQY
NA	TRBV5-1	13	TRBJ1-1	ASSWGQGGNTEAF
many	TRBV5-1	14	TRBJ2-5	ASLPMGLAYQETQY
many	TRBV7-9	13	TRBJ2-2	ASSRDRVNTGELF
many	TRBV7-9	13	TRBJ2-7	ASSPRSGGDYEQY
many	TRBV6-5	13	TRBJ1-2	ASSYLGTGAYGYT
few	TRBV28	12	TRBJ2-7	ASSLRGGWYEQY
many	TRBV9	12	TRBJ1-6	ASSVRGGDSPLH
NA	TRBV28	14	TRBJ2-1	ASRGLAGAVGNEQF
NA	TRBV30	11	TRBJ2-6	AWTLTGANVLT
few	TRBV19	12	TRBJ1-6	ASSIGSYNSPLH
NA	TRBV24-1	15	TRBJ2-1	ATSDWGAGRSYNEQF
few	TRBV6-1	12	TRBJ2-7	ASSRPGGSYEQY
NA	TRBV5-1	13	TRBJ2-3	ASSLAGRATDTQY
many	TRBV20-1	15	TRBJ2-2	SAGGTGGKANTGELF